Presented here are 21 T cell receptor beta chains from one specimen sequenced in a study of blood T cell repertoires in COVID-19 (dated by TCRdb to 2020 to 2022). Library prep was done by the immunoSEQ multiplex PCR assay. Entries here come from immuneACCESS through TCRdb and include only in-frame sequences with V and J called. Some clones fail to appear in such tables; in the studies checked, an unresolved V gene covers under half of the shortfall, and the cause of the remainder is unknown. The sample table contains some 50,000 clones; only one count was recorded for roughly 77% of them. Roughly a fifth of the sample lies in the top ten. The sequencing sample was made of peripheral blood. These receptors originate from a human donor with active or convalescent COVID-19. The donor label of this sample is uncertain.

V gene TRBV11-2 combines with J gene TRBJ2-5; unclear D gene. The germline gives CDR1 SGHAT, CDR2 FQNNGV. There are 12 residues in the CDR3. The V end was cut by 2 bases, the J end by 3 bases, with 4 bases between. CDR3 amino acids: CASSLQEETQYF. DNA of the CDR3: TGTGCCAGCAGCTTACAGGAAGAGACCCAGTACTTC.

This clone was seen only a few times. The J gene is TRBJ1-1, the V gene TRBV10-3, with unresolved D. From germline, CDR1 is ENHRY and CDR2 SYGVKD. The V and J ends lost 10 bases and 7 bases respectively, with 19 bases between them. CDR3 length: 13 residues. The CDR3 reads CATNAGPGDEAFF. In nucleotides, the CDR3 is TGTGCCACCAACGCCGGGCCCGGGGATGAAGCTTTCTTT.

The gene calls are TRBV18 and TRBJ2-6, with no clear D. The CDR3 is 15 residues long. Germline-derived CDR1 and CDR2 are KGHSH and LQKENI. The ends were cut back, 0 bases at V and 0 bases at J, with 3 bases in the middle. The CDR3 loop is CASSPPISGANVLTF. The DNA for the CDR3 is TGTGCCAGCTCACCACCTATCTCTGGGGCCAACGTCCTGACTTTC.

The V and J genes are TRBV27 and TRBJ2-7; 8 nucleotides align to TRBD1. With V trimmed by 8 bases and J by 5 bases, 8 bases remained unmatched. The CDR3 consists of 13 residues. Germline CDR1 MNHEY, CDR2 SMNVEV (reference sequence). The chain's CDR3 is CASGRQGIHEQYF. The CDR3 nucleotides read TGTGCCAGCGGGCGACAGGGGATTCACGAGCAGTACTTC.

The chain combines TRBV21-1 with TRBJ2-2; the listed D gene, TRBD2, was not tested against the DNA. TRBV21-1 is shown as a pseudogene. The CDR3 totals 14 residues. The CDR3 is CASPLAGRTGELFF. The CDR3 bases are TGTGCCAGCCCACTAGCGGGAAGGACCGGGGAGCTGTTTTTT.

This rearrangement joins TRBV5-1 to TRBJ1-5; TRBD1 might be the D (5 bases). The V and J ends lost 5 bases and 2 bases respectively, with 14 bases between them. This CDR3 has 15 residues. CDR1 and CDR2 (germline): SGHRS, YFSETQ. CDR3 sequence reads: CASSGGEWGNQPQHF. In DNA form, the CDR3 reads TGCGCCAGCAGTGGGGGGGAGTGGGGCAATCAGCCCCAGCATTTT.

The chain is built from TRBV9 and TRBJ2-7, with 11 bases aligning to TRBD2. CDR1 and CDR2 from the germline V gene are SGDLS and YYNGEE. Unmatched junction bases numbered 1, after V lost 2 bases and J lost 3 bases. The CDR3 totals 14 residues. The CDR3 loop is CASSVGTSGYEQYF. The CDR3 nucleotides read TGTGCCAGCAGCGTTGGGACTAGCGGCTACGAGCAGTACTTC. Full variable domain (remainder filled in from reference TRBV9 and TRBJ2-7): DSGVTQTPKHLITATGQRVTLRCSPRSGDLSVYWYQQSLDQGLQFLIQYYNGEERAKGNILERFSAQQFPDLHSELNLSSLELGDSALYFCASSVGTSGYEQYFGPGTRLTVT.

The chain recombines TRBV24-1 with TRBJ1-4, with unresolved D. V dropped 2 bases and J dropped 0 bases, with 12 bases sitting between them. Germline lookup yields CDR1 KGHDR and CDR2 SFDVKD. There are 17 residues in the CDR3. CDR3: CATSDSGYGSTNEKLFF. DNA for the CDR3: TGTGCCACCAGTGATTCGGGATACGGTTCAACTAATGAAAAACTGTTTTTT.

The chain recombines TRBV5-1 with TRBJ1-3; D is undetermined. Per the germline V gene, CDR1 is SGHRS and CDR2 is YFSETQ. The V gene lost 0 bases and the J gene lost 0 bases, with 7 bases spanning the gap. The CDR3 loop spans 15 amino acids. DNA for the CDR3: TGCGCCAGCAGCTTGGAACGGGGCTCTGGAAACACCATATATTTT. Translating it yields CASSLERGSGNTIYF.

CDR3 loop: CASSPGAETQYF. The CDR3 coding sequence is TGTGCCAGCAGTCCAGGGGCAGAGACCCAGTACTTC. The chain carries TRBV6-2 or TRBV6-3 and TRBJ2-5, with D tentatively TRBD1 (6 bases). Germline CDR1 MNHEY, CDR2 SVGEGT. The CDR3 is 12 residues long. Between the trimmed V and J ends, which lost 5 bases and 4 bases, there was a span of 8 bases.

CDR3 coding DNA: TGTGCCAGTAGTATCTCTCTACAGGGGACCTATGGCTACACCTTC. It specifies CASSISLQGTYGYTF. The chain joins TRBV19 to TRBJ1-2; 7 nucleotides agree with TRBD1. Germline values: CDR1 LNHDA, CDR2 SQIVND (reference sequence). This CDR3 contains 15 residues. Trimming took 3 bases from V and 4 from J; bases not matched to a gene: 8.

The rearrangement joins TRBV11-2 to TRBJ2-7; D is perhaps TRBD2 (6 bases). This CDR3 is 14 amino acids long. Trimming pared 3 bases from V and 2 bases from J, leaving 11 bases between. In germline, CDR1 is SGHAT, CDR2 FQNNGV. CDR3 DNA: TGTGCCAGCAGCTTCGGGGGAGGCCCCTACGAGCAGTACTTC. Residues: CASSFGGGPYEQYF.

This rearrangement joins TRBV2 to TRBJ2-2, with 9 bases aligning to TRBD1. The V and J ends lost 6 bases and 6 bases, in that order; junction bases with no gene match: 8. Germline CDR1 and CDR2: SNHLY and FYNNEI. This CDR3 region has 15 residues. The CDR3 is CASRAGTGFPGELFF. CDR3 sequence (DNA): TGTGCCAGCAGAGCCGGGACAGGGTTCCCCGGGGAGCTGTTTTTT.

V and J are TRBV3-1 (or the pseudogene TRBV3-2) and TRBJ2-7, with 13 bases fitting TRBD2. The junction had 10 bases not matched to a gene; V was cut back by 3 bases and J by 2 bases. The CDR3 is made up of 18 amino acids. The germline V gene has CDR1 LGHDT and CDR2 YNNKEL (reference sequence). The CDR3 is CASSHAAGTSGAPYEQYF. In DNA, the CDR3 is TGTGCCAGCAGCCATGCCGCCGGGACTAGCGGGGCCCCCTACGAGCAGTACTTC.

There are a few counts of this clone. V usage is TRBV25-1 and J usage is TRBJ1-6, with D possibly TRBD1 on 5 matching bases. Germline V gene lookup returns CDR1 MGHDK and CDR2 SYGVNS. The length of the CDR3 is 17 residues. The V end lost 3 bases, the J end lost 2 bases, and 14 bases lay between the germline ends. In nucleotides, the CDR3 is TGTGCCAGCAGTGACGGGAGGAAGGGGACCTATAATTCACCCCTCCACTTT. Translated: CASSDGRKGTYNSPLHF.

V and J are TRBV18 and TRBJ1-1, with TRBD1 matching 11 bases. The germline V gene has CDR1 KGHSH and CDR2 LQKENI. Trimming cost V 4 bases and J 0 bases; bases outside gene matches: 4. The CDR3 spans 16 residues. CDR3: CASSLGTGGLNTEAFF. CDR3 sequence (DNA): TGTGCCAGCTCACTTGGGACAGGGGGTCTGAACACTGAAGCTTTCTTT.

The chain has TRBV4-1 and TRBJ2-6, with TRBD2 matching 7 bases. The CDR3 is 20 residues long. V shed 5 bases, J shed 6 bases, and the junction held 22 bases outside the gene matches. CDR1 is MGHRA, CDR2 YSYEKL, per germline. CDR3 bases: TGCGCCAGCAGCATTAGCATTCTACAAGCGGGACGTCTTGCGGCCAACGTCCTGACTTTC. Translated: CASSISILQAGRLAANVLTF.

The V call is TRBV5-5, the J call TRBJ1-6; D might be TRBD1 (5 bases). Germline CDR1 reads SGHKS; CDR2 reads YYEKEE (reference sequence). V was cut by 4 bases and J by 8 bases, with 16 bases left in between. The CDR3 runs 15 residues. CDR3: CASSPVTGGDSPLHF. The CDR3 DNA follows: TGTGCCAGCAGCCCCGTGACGGGGGGGGATTCACCCCTCCACTTT.

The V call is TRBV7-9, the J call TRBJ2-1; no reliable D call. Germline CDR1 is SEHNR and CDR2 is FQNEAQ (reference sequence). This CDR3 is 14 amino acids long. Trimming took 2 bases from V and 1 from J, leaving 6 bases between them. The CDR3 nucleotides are TGTGCCAGCAGCTTAACTATTTCCTACAATGAGCAGTTCTTC. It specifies CASSLTISYNEQFF.

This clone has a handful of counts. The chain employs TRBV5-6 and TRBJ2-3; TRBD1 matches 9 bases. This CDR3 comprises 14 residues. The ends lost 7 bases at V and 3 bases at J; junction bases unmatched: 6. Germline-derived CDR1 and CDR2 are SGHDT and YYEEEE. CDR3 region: CASSGTGRTDTQYF. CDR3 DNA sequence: TGTGCCAGCTCCGGGACAGGGAGGACAGATACGCAGTATTTT.

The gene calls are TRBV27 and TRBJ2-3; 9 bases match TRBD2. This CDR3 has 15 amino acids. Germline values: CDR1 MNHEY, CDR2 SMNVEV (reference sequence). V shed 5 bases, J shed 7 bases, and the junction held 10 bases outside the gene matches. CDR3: CASSPPGSGRNTQYF. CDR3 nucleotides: TGTGCCAGCAGTCCCCCCGGTAGCGGGAGAAATACGCAGTATTTT.